The clone carrying this TCR beta chain was counted once. These data belong to a study of T cells in tuberculosis. On the study more broadly: Blood was taken before or within 7 days of anti-tuberculosis therapy.

Only in-frame clones appear in the TCRdb table, and some are missing; sequencing was by immunoSEQ multiplex PCR. This table holds tens of thousands of clones, about 96% found once. Described time point: new active TB diagnosis, blood taken before or within 7 days of starting treatment. On average about 100,000 T cells per donor were immunosequenced. Deletions cut 4 bases from V and 4 bases from J, with 20 bases between. CDR1 and CDR2 from the germline V gene are SGHRS and YFSETQ. The CDR3 totals 16 residues. The TCR sequence derives from an adult with tuberculosis. This rearrangement joins TRBV5-1 to TRBJ1-2; TRBD1 is a possible D gene (5 bases). Sequenced material: PBMCs, taken at tuberculosis diagnosis. The CDR3 coding sequence is TGCGCCAGCAGCGGGGACGTCTTCGGGGGAGGCTATGGCTACACCTTC. This encodes CASSGDVFGGGYGYTF.